This T cell receptor beta chain was recovered during a study of T cell repertoires in aging, cancer and after chemotherapy. The overall study: Donors were grouped into six age bands spanning 30 or younger through 70 or older. Patients with chronic lymphocytic leukemia were sampled before and after fludarabine- or bendamustine-based chemotherapy. Roughly 8.8 million TCR reads made up the full dataset.

TCR beta rearrangements were amplified from peripheral blood genomic DNA. The CDR3 has 15 amino acids. V was shortened by 0 bases and J by 1 base, with 7 bases between the two germline ends. The germline V gene encodes CDR1 MNHEY and CDR2 SVGEGT. A mixed TRB-A/B primer pool amplified rearranged TRB by multiplex touch-down PCR. TCRdb itself ran the multiplex PCR reads through MiXCR, one entry per CDR3 protein. The sample carries 2,500 or so distinct CDR3 sequences, roughly three fifths recorded once. J is TRBJ1-5 and V is TRBV6-2 or TRBV6-3; perhaps TRBD1 as D (5 bases). The specimen sequenced was blood. The sequence was collected from a human donor with a blood cancer. The CDR3 DNA reads TGTGCCAGCAGTTACTCCAGGGAGAGCAATCAGCCCCAGCATTTT. It codes for CASSYSRESNQPQHF.